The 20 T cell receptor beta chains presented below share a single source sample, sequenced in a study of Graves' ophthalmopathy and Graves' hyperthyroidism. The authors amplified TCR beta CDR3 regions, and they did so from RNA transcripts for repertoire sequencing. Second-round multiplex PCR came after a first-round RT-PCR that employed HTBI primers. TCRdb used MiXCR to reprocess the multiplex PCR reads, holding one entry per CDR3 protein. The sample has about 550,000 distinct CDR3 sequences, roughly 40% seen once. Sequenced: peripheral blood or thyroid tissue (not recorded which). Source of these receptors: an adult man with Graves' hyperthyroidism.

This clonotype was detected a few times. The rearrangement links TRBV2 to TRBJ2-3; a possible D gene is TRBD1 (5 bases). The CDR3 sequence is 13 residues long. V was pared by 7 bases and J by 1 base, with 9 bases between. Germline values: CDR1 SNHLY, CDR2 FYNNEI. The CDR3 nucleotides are TGTGCCAGCAAAGACAGCGGCACAGATACGCAGTATTTT. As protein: CASKDSGTDTQYF.

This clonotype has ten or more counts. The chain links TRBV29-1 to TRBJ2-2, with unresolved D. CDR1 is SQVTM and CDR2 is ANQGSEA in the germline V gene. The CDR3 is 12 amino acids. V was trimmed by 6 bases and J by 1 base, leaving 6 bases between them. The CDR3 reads CSVARNTGELFF. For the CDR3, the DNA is TGCAGCGTAGCGCGGAACACCGGGGAGCTGTTTTTT.

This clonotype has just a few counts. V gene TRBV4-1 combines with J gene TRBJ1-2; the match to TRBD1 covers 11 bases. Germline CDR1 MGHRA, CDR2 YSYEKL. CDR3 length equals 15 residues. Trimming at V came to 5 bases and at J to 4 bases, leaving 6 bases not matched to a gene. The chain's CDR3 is CASSGPGQGVYGYTF. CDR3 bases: TGCGCCAGCAGCGGACCGGGACAGGGGGTCTATGGCTACACCTTC.

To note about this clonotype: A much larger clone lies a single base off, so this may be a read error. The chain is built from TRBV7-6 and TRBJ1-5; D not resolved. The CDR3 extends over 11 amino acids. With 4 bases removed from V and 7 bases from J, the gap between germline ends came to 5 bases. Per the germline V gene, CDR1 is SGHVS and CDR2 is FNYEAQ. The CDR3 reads CASSSTQPQHF. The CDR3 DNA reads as TGTGCCAGCAGCTCTACGCAGCCCCAGCATTTT. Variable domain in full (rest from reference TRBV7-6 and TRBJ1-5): GAGVSQSPRYKVTKRGQDVALRCDPISGHVSLYWYRQALGQGPEFLTYFNYEAQQDKSGLPNDRFSAERPEGSISTLTIQRTEQRDSAMYRCASSSTQPQHFGDGTRLSIL.

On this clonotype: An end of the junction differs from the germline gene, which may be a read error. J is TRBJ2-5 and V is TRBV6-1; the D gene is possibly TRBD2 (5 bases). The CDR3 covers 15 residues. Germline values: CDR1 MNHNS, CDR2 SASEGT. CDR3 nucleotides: TGTGCCAGCAGTGAAGCGTTACTAGTTCAAGGGACCCAGTACTTC. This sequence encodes CASSEALLVQGTQYF.

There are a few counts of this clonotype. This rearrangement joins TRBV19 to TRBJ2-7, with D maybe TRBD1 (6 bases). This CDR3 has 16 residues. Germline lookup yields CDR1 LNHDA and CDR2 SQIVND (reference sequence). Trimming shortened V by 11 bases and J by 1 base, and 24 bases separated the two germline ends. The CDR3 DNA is TGTGCCTGGAGTATCAGGGACGCCAGGGGATCCTACGAGCAGTACTTC. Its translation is CAWSIRDARGSYEQYF.

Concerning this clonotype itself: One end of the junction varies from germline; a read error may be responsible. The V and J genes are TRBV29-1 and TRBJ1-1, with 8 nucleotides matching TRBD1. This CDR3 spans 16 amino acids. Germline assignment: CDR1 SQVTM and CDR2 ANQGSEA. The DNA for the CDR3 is TGCAGCGTTGAAAGGCCCAGACAGGGGAAGATCACTGAAACTTTCTTT. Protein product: CSVERPRQGKITETFF.

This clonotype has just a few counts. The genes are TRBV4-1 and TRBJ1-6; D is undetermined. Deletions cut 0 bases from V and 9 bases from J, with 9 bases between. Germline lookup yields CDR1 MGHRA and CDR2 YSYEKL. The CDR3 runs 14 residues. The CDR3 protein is CASSQDTGGSPLHF. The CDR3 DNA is TGCGCCAGCAGCCAAGATACCGGAGGTTCACCCCTCCACTTT.

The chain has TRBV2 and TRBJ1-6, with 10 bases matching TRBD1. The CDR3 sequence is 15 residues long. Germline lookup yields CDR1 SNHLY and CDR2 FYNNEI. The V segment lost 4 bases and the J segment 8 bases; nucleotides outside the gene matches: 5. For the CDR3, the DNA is TGTGCCAGCAGTGCTCGGGGACAGGGGCATTCACCCCTCCACTTT. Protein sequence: CASSARGQGHSPLHF.

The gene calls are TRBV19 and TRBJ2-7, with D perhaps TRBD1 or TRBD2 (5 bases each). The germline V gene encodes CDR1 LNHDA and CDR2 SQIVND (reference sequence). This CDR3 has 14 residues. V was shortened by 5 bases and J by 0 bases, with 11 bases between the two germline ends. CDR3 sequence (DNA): TGTGCCAGTAGTTATGGGACGTCCTCCTACGAGCAGTACTTC. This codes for CASSYGTSSYEQYF.

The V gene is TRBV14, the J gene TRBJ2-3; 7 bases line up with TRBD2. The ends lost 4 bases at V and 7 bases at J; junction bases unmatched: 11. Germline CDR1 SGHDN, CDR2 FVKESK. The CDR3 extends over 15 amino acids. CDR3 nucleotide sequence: TGTGCCAGCAGCCGCCTGACTAGCAGAGGGTATACGCAGTATTTT. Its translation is CASSRLTSRGYTQYF.

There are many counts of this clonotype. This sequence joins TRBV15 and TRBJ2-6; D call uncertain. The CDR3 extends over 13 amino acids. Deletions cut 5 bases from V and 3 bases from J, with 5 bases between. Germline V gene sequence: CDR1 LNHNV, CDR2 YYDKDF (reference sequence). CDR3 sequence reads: CATSGVGANVLTF. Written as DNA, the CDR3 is TGTGCCACCAGCGGGGTTGGGGCCAACGTCCTGACTTTC.

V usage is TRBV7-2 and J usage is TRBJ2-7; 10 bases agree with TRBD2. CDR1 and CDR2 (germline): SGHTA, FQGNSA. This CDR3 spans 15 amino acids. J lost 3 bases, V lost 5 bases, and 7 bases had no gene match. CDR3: CASSKPGLASYEQYF. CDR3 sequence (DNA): TGTGCCAGCAGCAAACCGGGACTAGCGAGCTACGAGCAGTACTTC.

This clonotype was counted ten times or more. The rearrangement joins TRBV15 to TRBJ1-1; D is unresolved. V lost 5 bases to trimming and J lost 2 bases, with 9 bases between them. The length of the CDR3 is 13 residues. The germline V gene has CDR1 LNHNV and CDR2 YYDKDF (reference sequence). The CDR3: CATSVDPNTEAFF. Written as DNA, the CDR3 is TGTGCCACCAGCGTAGATCCTAACACTGAAGCTTTCTTT.

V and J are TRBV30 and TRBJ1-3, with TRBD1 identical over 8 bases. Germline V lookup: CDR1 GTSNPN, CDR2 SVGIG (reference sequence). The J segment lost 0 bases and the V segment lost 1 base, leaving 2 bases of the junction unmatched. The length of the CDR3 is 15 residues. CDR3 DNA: TGTGCCTGGAGTGGGACAGGGCTCTCTGGAAACACCATATATTTT. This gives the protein CAWSGTGLSGNTIYF.

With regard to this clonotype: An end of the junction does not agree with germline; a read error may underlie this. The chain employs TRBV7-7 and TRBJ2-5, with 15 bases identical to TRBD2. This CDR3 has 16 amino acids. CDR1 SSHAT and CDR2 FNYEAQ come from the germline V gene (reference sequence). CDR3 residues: CASSKGLAGGRETQYF. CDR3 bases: TGTGCTAGCAGCAAGGGACTAGCGGGAGGCCGAGAGACCCAGTACTTC. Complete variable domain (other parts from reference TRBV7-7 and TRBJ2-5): GAGVSQSPRYKVTKRGQDVTLRCDPISSHATLYWYQQALGQGPEFLTYFNYEAQPDKSGLPSDRFSAERPEGSISTLTIQRTEQRDSAMYRCASSKGLAGGRETQYFGPGTRLLVL.

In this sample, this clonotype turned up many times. The CDR3 bases are TGTGCCAGCACCTCCAAAAGGCAGGGGAACTATGGCTACACCTTC. The encoded protein is CASTSKRQGNYGYTF. This chain connects TRBV12-3 or TRBV12-4 to TRBJ1-2; a possible D gene is TRBD1 (6 bases). This CDR3 spans 15 amino acids. The V and J ends lost 7 bases and 2 bases respectively, with 17 bases between them.

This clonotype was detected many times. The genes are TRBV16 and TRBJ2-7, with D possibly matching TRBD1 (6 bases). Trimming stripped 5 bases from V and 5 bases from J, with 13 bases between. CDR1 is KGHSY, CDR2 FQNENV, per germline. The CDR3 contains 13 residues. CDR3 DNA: TGTGCCAGCAGCAAACAGGGACGTCACGAGCAGTACTTC. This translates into CASSKQGRHEQYF. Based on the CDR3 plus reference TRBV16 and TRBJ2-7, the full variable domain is GEEVAQTPKHLVRGEGQKAKLYCAPIKGHSYVFWYQQVLKNEFKFLISFQNENVFDETGMPKERFSAKCLPNSPCSLEIQATKLEDSAVYFCASSKQGRHEQYFGPGTRLTVT.

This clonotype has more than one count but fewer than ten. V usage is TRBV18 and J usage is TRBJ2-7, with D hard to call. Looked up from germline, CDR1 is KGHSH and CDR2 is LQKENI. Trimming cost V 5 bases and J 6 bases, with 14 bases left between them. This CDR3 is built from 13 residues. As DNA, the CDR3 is TGTGCCAGCTCAAACAGCCCGGCTTCCGAGCAGTACTTC. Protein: CASSNSPASEQYF. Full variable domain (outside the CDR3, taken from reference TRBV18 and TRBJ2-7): NAGVMQNPRHLVRRRGQEARLRCSPMKGHSHVYWYRQLPEEGLKFMVYLQKENIIDESGMPKERFSAEFPKEGPSILRIQQVVRGDSAAYFCASSNSPASEQYFGPGTRLTVT.

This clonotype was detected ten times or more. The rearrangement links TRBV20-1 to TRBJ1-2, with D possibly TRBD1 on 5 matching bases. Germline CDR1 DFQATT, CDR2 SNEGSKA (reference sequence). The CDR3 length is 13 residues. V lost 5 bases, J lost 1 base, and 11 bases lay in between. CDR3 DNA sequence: TGCAGTGCTGAAGGGACGCTTAACTATGGCTACACCTTC. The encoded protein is CSAEGTLNYGYTF.